A single sample is the source of the 11 T cell receptor beta chains below, sequenced in a study of control samples from healthy donors and cancer patients. Method: immunoSEQ multiplex PCR; TCRdb's copy keeps in-frame clones and lacks some. The table records 120,000 to 150,000 clones, 93% of them present only once. The sequenced material came from blood. Receptors were obtained from a man younger than 30 in good health.

The chain joins TRBV10-3 to TRBJ1-5; D gene unclear. Germline CDR1 and CDR2: ENHRY and SYGVKD. The V end was cut by 6 bases, the J end by 4 bases, with 13 bases between. The CDR3 length is 14 residues. The chain's CDR3 is CAISEGDGNQPQHF. CDR3 sequence (DNA): TGTGCCATCAGCGAAGGAGACGGGAATCAGCCCCAGCATTTT.

V gene TRBV30 combines with J gene TRBJ2-1; D unresolved. Germline assignment: CDR1 GTSNPN and CDR2 SVGIG (reference sequence). The CDR3 loop spans 12 amino acids. V was shortened by 0 bases and J by 5 bases, with 5 bases between the two germline ends. CDR3: CAWSVRDNEQFF. The CDR3 nucleotides read TGTGCCTGGAGTGTACGGGACAATGAGCAGTTCTTC.

This clone showed up just a few times. The genes are TRBV10-1 and TRBJ1-5; D remains ambiguous. V lost 0 bases to trimming and J lost 3 bases, with 12 bases between them. Per germline, CDR1 WNHNN and CDR2 SYGVQD (reference sequence). This CDR3 has 16 residues. The CDR3 coding sequence is TGCGCCAGCAGTGAGTCGAAGAAGGTCCACAATCAGCCCCAGCATTTT. It yields the protein CASSESKKVHNQPQHF.

V is TRBV19 and J is TRBJ1-3; D is uncertain. From germline, CDR1 is LNHDA and CDR2 SQIVND (reference sequence). The CDR3 length is 17 residues. V was cut by 3 bases and J by 0 bases, with 15 bases left in between. This CDR3 reads CASSIQLPSSSGNTIYF. CDR3 DNA sequence: TGTGCCAGTAGTATCCAACTCCCGTCGAGCTCTGGAAACACCATATATTTT.

The chain links TRBV7-9 to TRBJ1-1; TRBD1 matches 9 bases. CDR3 length equals 15 residues. The germline CDR1 and CDR2 sequences are SEHNR and FQNEAQ (reference sequence). The V gene end was trimmed by 5 bases and the J gene end by 5 bases; junction bases not matched to a gene: 9. CDR3 sequence (DNA): TGTGCCAGCAGCAATATACCGGGACAGGGAACTGAAGCTTTCTTT. Translated, it gives CASSNIPGQGTEAFF.

This clone was seen a single time. The rearrangement joins TRBV24-1 to TRBJ1-2; the match to TRBD1 covers 9 bases. The V gene end was trimmed by 3 bases and the J gene end by 6 bases; junction bases not matched to a gene: 1. Germline CDR1 KGHDR, CDR2 SFDVKD. This CDR3 comprises 13 residues. The CDR3 coding sequence is TGTGCCACCAGTGATGGACAGGGGAATGGCTACACCTTC. The encoded protein is CATSDGQGNGYTF.

V is TRBV6-5 and J is TRBJ2-3; D unresolved. The germline CDR1 and CDR2 sequences are MNHEY and SVGAGI. The CDR3 has 16 amino acids. The germline V and J ends were trimmed by 4 bases and 4 bases, with 18 bases remaining between them. CDR3 amino acids: CASSSRSSISADTQYF. CDR3 sequence (DNA): TGTGCCAGCAGTTCCCGCTCTTCCATTTCCGCAGATACGCAGTATTTT.

The rearrangement links TRBV11-2 to TRBJ2-7; 8 bases map to TRBD1. V shed 6 bases and J 7 bases; nucleotides not matched to a gene: 14. The CDR3 is made up of 15 amino acids. The germline gives CDR1 SGHAT, CDR2 FQNNGV. In DNA, the CDR3 is TGTGCCAGCAGTTTCACAGGGGGAACCTACGTGGAGCAGTACTTC. Protein product: CASSFTGGTYVEQYF.

The chain carries TRBV6-4 and TRBJ1-2; 8 bases match TRBD1. Germline lookup yields CDR1 MRHNA and CDR2 SNTAGT. J was trimmed by 8 bases and V by 6 bases; bases with no gene match: 8. The CDR3 contains 13 residues. The DNA for the CDR3 is TGTGCCAGCAGAGGACAGGGAGGGCGCGGCTACACCTTC. It translates to CASRGQGGRGYTF.

This chain uses TRBV7-9 with TRBJ2-3; D unclear. From germline, CDR1 is SEHNR and CDR2 FQNEAQ (reference sequence). The V end lost 0 bases, the J end lost 2 bases, and 12 bases lay between the germline ends. This CDR3 region has 16 residues. The CDR3 is CASSLASYSFTDTQYF. As DNA, the CDR3 is TGTGCCAGCAGCTTAGCCTCCTACTCATTCACAGATACGCAGTATTTT.

V gene TRBV7-2 combines with J gene TRBJ1-3; possibly TRBD1 for D (5 bases). Germline V lookup: CDR1 SGHTA, CDR2 FQGNSA. V was cut by 6 bases and J by 0 bases, with 12 bases left in between. The CDR3 sequence is 15 residues long. Written as DNA, the CDR3 is TGTGCCAGCAGTTCACAGGTTCACTCTGGAAACACCATATATTTT. It is translated as CASSSQVHSGNTIYF.